These 29 T cell receptor beta chains were sequenced from one sample in a study of shared clonotypes between healthy human individuals. Data came from immunoSEQ multiplex PCR; TCRdb stores just in-frame clones and leaves some out. The sample gives 800,000 to 1,200,000 clones, about 80% of which show up once; about 0.52% is in the top ten. Sequenced input: memory CD4+ T cells from PBMCs. The subset denotes: CD45RA-negative fraction. All receptors come from a man between 18 and 35 years old in good health. Some clones in this sample may be carry-over from other donors' samples.

The rearrangement joins TRBV5-8 to TRBJ1-5; the D gene is possibly TRBD1 (6 bases). V lost 3 bases to trimming and J lost 2 bases, with 15 bases between them. CDR3 size: 16 residues. Germline CDR1 reads SGHTS; CDR2 reads YDEGEE. Written as DNA, the CDR3 is TGTGCCAGCAGCTGGGACAAGGGGGACGGCAATCAGCCCCAGCATTTT. The encoded protein is CASSWDKGDGNQPQHF.

The rearrangement uses TRBV13 and TRBJ2-7, with 7 bases that match TRBD1. The germline V gene encodes CDR1 PRHDT and CDR2 FYEKMQ (reference sequence). CDR3 length equals 13 residues. Germline trimming cut 3 bases from V and 4 bases from J; bases unmatched to any gene: 3. The CDR3: CASSLNRGYEQYF. CDR3 in DNA: TGTGCCAGCAGCTTGAACAGGGGATACGAGCAGTACTTC.

The chain is built from TRBV28 and TRBJ2-7; either TRBD1 or TRBD2 may fit D (6 bases each). CDR3 length: 14 residues. The germline V and J ends were trimmed by 3 bases and 4 bases, with 13 bases remaining between them. Germline-derived CDR1 and CDR2 are MDHEN and SYDVKM. The DNA of the CDR3 is TGTGCCAGCAGTTTTTTCCAGGGGACTTACGAGCAGTACTTC. Encoded protein: CASSFFQGTYEQYF.

The chain links TRBV25-1 to TRBJ2-7; 13 nucleotides agree with TRBD2. The germline V gene has CDR1 MGHDK and CDR2 SYGVNS. V lost 7 bases to trimming and J lost 3 bases; unmatched junction nucleotides: 3. The CDR3 runs 14 residues. The CDR3 DNA reads TGTGCCAGCAACAGGACTAGCGGGAGCTACGAGCAGTACTTC. As protein: CASNRTSGSYEQYF.

Worth noting for this clone: This sample also contains other DNA sequences that code for the same CDR3. The chain couples TRBV9 to TRBJ2-3; 8 bases align to TRBD1. V lost 3 bases and J lost 3; bases outside the gene matches: 3. Germline V gene lookup returns CDR1 SGDLS and CDR2 YYNGEE. This CDR3 region has 14 residues. CDR3 in DNA: TGTGCCAGCAGCGCTCGACAGGGGACAGATACGCAGTATTTT. Amino acid sequence: CASSARQGTDTQYF. Based on the CDR3 plus reference TRBV9 and TRBJ2-3, the full variable domain is DSGVTQTPKHLITATGQRVTLRCSPRSGDLSVYWYQQSLDQGLQFLIQYYNGEERAKGNILERFSAQQFPDLHSELNLSSLELGDSALYFCASSARQGTDTQYFGPGTRLTVL.

The V gene is TRBV5-4, the J gene TRBJ1-5; D is unresolved. Germline CDR1 and CDR2: SGHNT and YYREEE (reference sequence). V was trimmed by 3 bases and J by 6 bases, leaving 16 bases between them. CDR3 length: 15 residues. This chain's CDR3 is CASSSGGTGGQPQHF. CDR3 nucleotide sequence: TGTGCCAGCAGCTCGGGTGGAACGGGTGGTCAGCCCCAGCATTTT.

The chain uses TRBV7-9 and TRBJ2-5; 10 nucleotides match TRBD1. Germline V gene data show CDR1 as SEHNR and CDR2 as FQNEAQ (reference sequence). This CDR3 spans 13 amino acids. V shed 5 bases, J shed 7 bases, and the junction held 4 bases outside the gene matches. CDR3 DNA sequence: TGTGCCAGCAGCGAAAGGGACAGGGGGACCCAGTACTTC. Protein: CASSERDRGTQYF.

V is TRBV7-2 and J is TRBJ2-3; perhaps TRBD2 as D (6 bases). The length of the CDR3 is 17 residues. Trimming pared 1 base from V and 4 bases from J, leaving 18 bases between. Looked up from germline, CDR1 is SGHTA and CDR2 is FQGNSA. This CDR3 is CASSLGSGPGYSDTQYF. CDR3 nucleotides: TGTGCCAGCAGCTTAGGGAGCGGGCCCGGGTATTCAGATACGCAGTATTTT.

Concerning this clone itself: Other DNA sequences in this specimen translate into the identical CDR3. This sequence joins TRBV20-1 and TRBJ2-1; D call uncertain. V was trimmed by 3 bases and J by 3 bases, leaving 3 bases between them. Germline V gives CDR1 DFQATT, CDR2 SNEGSKA (reference sequence). The CDR3 spans 11 residues. CDR3 in DNA: TGCAGTGCTAGCGGCTACAATGAGCAGTTCTTC. Its protein is CSASGYNEQFF.

This clone was seen a single time. The V and J genes are TRBV7-3 and TRBJ1-2; possible D gene TRBD1, 5 bases. CDR1 SGHTA and CDR2 FQGTGA come from the germline V gene. V lost 1 base and J lost 2, with 11 bases in between. The CDR3 runs 15 residues. The CDR3 region is CASSLMGGPNYGYTF. In nucleotides, the CDR3 is TGTGCCAGCAGCTTAATGGGGGGTCCCAACTATGGCTACACCTTC.

Details on this clone: Other DNA sequences within the sample encode an identical CDR3. The chain carries TRBV9 and TRBJ2-7, with D unclear. Deletions cut 1 base from V and 1 base from J, with 6 bases between. From germline, CDR1 is SGDLS and CDR2 YYNGEE. The CDR3 length is 13 residues. As DNA, the CDR3 is TGTGCCAGCAGCGTAACGGATTCCTACGAGCAGTACTTC. Translating it yields CASSVTDSYEQYF. Looking up the rest from reference TRBV9 and TRBJ2-7 gives the full variable domain: DSGVTQTPKHLITATGQRVTLRCSPRSGDLSVYWYQQSLDQGLQFLIQYYNGEERAKGNILERFSAQQFPDLHSELNLSSLELGDSALYFCASSVTDSYEQYFGPGTRLTVT.

The chain recombines TRBV5-1 with TRBJ2-7; perhaps TRBD1 as D (6 bases). Trimming cost V 0 bases and J 4 bases, with 11 bases left between them. CDR1 is SGHRS and CDR2 is YFSETQ in the germline V gene. The CDR3 sequence is 14 residues long. CDR3 loop: CASSLVAGEYEQYF. The CDR3 nucleotides are TGCGCCAGCAGCTTGGTGGCAGGGGAGTACGAGCAGTACTTC.

The gene calls are TRBV11-2 and TRBJ1-1; perhaps TRBD1 as D (6 bases). Germline V gene lookup returns CDR1 SGHAT and CDR2 FQNNGV. The CDR3 runs 14 residues. V lost 4 bases to trimming and J lost 4 bases, with 13 bases between them. The DNA for the CDR3 is TGTGCCAGCAGCTGGGGGGGCTGGGGCACTGAAGCTTTCTTT. This gives the protein CASSWGGWGTEAFF.

This sequence joins TRBV4-1 and TRBJ1-1; a weak D match, TRBD1 (5 bases). Per the germline V gene, CDR1 is MGHRA and CDR2 is YSYEKL. V was cut by 1 base and J by 2 bases, with 14 bases left in between. This CDR3 contains 16 residues. The CDR3 DNA reads TGCGCCAGCAGCCAAGGACCGGGACCGACCAACACTGAAGCTTTCTTT. Translating gives CASSQGPGPTNTEAFF.

The chain employs TRBV18 and TRBJ2-7; 8 bases match TRBD1. V gave up 2 bases and J gave up 1 base; unmatched junction bases: 4. The CDR3 is 15 residues long. The V gene's germline CDR1 is KGHSH and CDR2 LQKENI. In DNA form, the CDR3 reads TGTGCCAGCTCACCATCCCGGACAGGGTCCTACGAGCAGTACTTC. This codes for CASSPSRTGSYEQYF.

J is TRBJ2-6 and V is TRBV6-5; no reliable D call. V was shortened by 0 bases and J by 4 bases, with 10 bases between the two germline ends. Germline CDR1 MNHEY, CDR2 SVGAGI. CDR3 size: 16 residues. In nucleotides, the CDR3 is TGTGCCAGCAGTTACTCGGTGGGTCCGGGGGCCAACGTCCTGACTTTC. The encoded protein is CASSYSVGPGANVLTF.

V is TRBV28 and J is TRBJ2-7; 7 bases match TRBD1. In germline, CDR1 is MDHEN, CDR2 SYDVKM. The CDR3 spans 14 residues. Trimming at V came to 3 bases and at J to 5 bases, leaving 7 bases not matched to a gene. The CDR3 reads CASSFPGQVNEQYF. CDR3 in DNA: TGTGCCAGCAGTTTCCCAGGACAGGTTAACGAGCAGTACTTC.

V and J are TRBV7-8 and TRBJ1-1, with D possibly TRBD1 on 5 matching bases. Germline CDR1 is SGHVS and CDR2 is FQNEAQ. Trimming left V 0 bases short and J 0 bases short, with 11 bases between. This CDR3 spans 16 amino acids. The CDR3 bases are TGTGCCAGCAGCTTAGCGACAGCCCTAATGAACACTGAAGCTTTCTTT. The encoded protein is CASSLATALMNTEAFF.

The V call is TRBV27, the J call TRBJ2-1; 7 bases agree with TRBD1. Germline CDR1 reads MNHEY; CDR2 reads SMNVEV (reference sequence). The CDR3 sequence is 12 residues long. J gave up 4 bases and V 6 bases, and 0 bases lay outside the gene matches. CDR3 in DNA: TGTGCCAGCAGGACAGGGTACAATGAGCAGTTCTTC. It translates to CASRTGYNEQFF.

This clone was picked up one time. This chain connects TRBV28 to TRBJ1-2, with 7 bases lining up with TRBD1. The germline CDR1 and CDR2 sequences are MDHEN and SYDVKM. Trimming cost V 7 bases and J 5 bases; bases outside gene matches: 10. This CDR3 is built from 14 residues. The CDR3 loop is CASTLKGAGYGYTF. CDR3 sequence (DNA): TGTGCCAGCACCCTAAAGGGGGCAGGGTATGGCTACACCTTC.

The sample holds a few counts of this clone. V usage is TRBV29-1 and J usage is TRBJ2-1; 7 positions agree with TRBD1. This CDR3 spans 15 amino acids. V dropped 3 bases and J dropped 3; count of bases not matched to a gene: 8. Germline lookup yields CDR1 SQVTM and CDR2 ANQGSEA. The chain's CDR3 is CSVERDSNIYNEQFF. The CDR3 coding sequence is TGCAGCGTTGAGAGGGACAGTAACATCTACAATGAGCAGTTCTTC.

This clone was counted a single time. The chain employs TRBV9 and TRBJ2-1, with a weak D call TRBD2 (6 bases). CDR3 size: 17 residues. V shed 4 bases and J shed 6 bases, with 23 bases lying between them. Germline V CDR1 and CDR2: SGDLS, YYNGEE. CDR3 sequence (DNA): TGTGCCAGCAGCTCGGGACTTAGGTTAGACGGGGGCAATGAGCAGTTCTTC. This sequence encodes CASSSGLRLDGGNEQFF.

The chain uses TRBV28 and TRBJ2-7; the match to TRBD1 covers 7 bases. V gave up 6 bases and J gave up 3 bases; unmatched junction bases: 5. CDR1 MDHEN and CDR2 SYDVKM come from the germline V gene. The CDR3 contains 13 residues. The DNA of the CDR3 is TGTGCCAGCAGACTAACAGGGGACTACGAGCAGTACTTC. Translation: CASRLTGDYEQYF.

This chain links TRBV28 with TRBJ1-5; TRBD1 is a possible D gene (5 bases). The CDR3 is 13 amino acids. Trimming took 7 bases from V and 7 from J, leaving 14 bases between them. Germline V gives CDR1 MDHEN, CDR2 SYDVKM. The CDR3: CASKNGGSQPQHF. The DNA of the CDR3 is TGTGCCAGCAAGAATGGGGGGAGCCAGCCCCAGCATTTT.

The chain uses TRBV4-3 and TRBJ2-3, with D perhaps TRBD2 (5 bases). V gave up 0 bases and J gave up 5 bases, with 9 bases separating them. The CDR3 is made up of 14 amino acids. From germline, CDR1 is LGHNA and CDR2 YSLEER. The CDR3 sequence: CASSQEGRRDTQYF. CDR3 in DNA: TGCGCCAGCAGCCAAGAAGGGAGAAGAGATACGCAGTATTTT.

The V and J genes are TRBV5-4 and TRBJ2-1, with a weak D call TRBD2 (6 bases). Trimming took 4 bases from V and 5 from J, leaving 19 bases between them. Germline lookup yields CDR1 SGHNT and CDR2 YYREEE (reference sequence). The CDR3 covers 16 residues. The CDR3 spells CASSPGGAGSNNEQFF. The DNA of the CDR3 is TGTGCCAGCAGCCCCGGCGGAGCGGGTAGCAACAATGAGCAGTTCTTC.

This clone was detected only once. V is TRBV4-1 and J is TRBJ1-4; D not certain. V was pared by 8 bases and J by 8 bases, with 24 bases between. The CDR3 is made up of 16 amino acids. Germline loops: CDR1 MGHRA, CDR2 YSYEKL. The CDR3 here is CASSGPHLSGPEKLFF. CDR3 bases: TGCGCCAGCTCCGGGCCGCACTTATCAGGTCCAGAAAAACTGTTTTTT.

Only a few counts were recorded for this clone. V gene TRBV7-8 combines with J gene TRBJ1-1; weak D call: TRBD1 (5 bases). Germline V gene lookup returns CDR1 SGHVS and CDR2 FQNEAQ. Between the trimmed V and J ends, which lost 0 bases and 10 bases, there was a span of 12 bases. The CDR3 has 13 amino acids. The DNA of the CDR3 is TGTGCCAGCAGCTTAGCGCAGGGAATTGGAGCTTTCTTT. Amino acid sequence: CASSLAQGIGAFF. The variable domain in full, completed from reference TRBV7-8 and TRBJ1-1, reads GAGVSQSPRYKVAKRGQDVALRCDPISGHVSLFWYQQALGQGPEFLTYFQNEAQLDKSGLPSDRFFAERPEGSVSTLKIQRTQQEDSAVYLCASSLAQGIGAFFGQGTRLTVV.

The gene calls are TRBV5-4 and TRBJ2-1; perhaps TRBD2 as D (6 bases). Between the trimmed V and J ends, which lost 5 bases and 7 bases, there was a span of 16 bases. The CDR3 sequence is 14 residues long. CDR1 SGHNT and CDR2 YYREEE come from the germline V gene (reference sequence). CDR3 in amino acids: CASSRRLVGNEQFF. The DNA for the CDR3 is TGTGCCAGCAGTCGGAGACTAGTAGGTAATGAGCAGTTCTTC.